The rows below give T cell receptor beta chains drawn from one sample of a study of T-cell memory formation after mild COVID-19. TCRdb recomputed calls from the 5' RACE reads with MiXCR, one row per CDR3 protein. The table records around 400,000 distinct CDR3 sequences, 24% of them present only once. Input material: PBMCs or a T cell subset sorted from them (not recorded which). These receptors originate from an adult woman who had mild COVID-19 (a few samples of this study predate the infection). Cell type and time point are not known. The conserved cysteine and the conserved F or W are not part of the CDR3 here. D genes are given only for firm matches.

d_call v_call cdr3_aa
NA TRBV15 ATSRDGDRTDTQY
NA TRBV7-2 ASSFGGSGANVLT
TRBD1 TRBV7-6 ASSLATGGQNIQY
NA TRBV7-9 ASSPPSGTDTQY
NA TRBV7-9 ASSLRTLNTEAF
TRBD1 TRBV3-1 ASSQGARGLGNEQF
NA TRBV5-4 ASSLDGPPGNEQF
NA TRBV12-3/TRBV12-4 ASSFRVRVGEKLF
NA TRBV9 ASSVAVGTVYNEQF
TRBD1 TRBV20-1 SAGQGSNQPQH
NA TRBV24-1 ATSDFLRGNEQF
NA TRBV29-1 SVTAGIYEQY
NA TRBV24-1 ATSEGLNYGYT
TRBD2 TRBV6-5 ASSYERGGQGQY
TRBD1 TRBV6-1 ASSVGQGPNYGYT
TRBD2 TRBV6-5 ASSPSREGREQY
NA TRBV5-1 ASSLDRMMEKLF
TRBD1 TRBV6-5 ASSPGQGHVGGYGYT
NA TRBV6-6 ASRIRAVAEQY
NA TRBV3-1 ASAEQVTTEAF
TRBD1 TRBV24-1 ATSAGTGGNQETQY
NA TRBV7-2 ASSFRQEEGGYGYT
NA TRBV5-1 ASSVRQAALDTQY
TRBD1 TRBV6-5 ASRRDSNSPLH
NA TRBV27 ASSPSGLQVTHSGTDTQY
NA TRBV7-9 ASSPGGRMTYEQY
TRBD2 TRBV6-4 ASSTGGGTDTQY
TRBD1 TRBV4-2 ASSHGQGVSTDTQY
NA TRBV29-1 SVLQVGEQY
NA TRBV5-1 ASSSDSYNEQF
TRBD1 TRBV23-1 ASSPSRTGGYRNNQPQH
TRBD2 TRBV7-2 ASSPTSVMDTQY
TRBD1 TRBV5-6 ASSATTGDQETQY
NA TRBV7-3 ASSLTAFTDTQY